These T cell receptor beta chains were read from a single sample in a study of low-dose radiotherapy and immunotherapy resistance in tumors. MiXCR was run by TCRdb on the reads, yielding one entry per CDR3 protein. The profile covers 95,000 to 100,000 distinct CDR3 sequences, with under 25% appearing a single time and about 4% taken by the ten largest. The specimen comprised PBMCs, sampled after low-dose radiotherapy plus immunotherapy. These receptor sequences come from a male donor with prostate cancer. The CDR3 runs from the conserved cysteine through the conserved F or W. Fields, in order: J gene, clone size, D gene, V gene, CDR3 DNA, CDR3 protein. D genes are given only for firm matches. Only part of the rows carry a size: once, few, many, or a class if the clone is expanded.

>TRBJ2-7|many|TRBD1|TRBV6-2/TRBV6-3
TGTGCCAGCAGCCTGGTGTCAGGGGGCGAGCAGTACTTC
CASSLVSGGEQYF
>TRBJ2-7|few|TRBD2|TRBV20-1
TGCAGTGCTAGCCCCCGGCCTAGCGGGCCCGCCTACGAGCAGTACTTC
CSASPRPSGPAYEQYF
>TRBJ1-5|few|TRBD1|TRBV28
TGTGCCAGCAGAACACCGGGACAGGGCCTGTCCCAGCATTTT
CASRTPGQGLSQHF
>TRBJ2-2|many|-|TRBV19
TGTGCCAGTAGCAGAGGACCTGATCGGAACACCGGGGAGCTGTTTTTT
CASSRGPDRNTGELFF
>TRBJ2-2|few|-|TRBV10-1
TGCGCCAGCAAACCCGGCCCCGGGGGCACCGGGGAGCTGTTTTTT
CASKPGPGGTGELFF
>TRBJ2-7|many|-|TRBV21-1
TGTGCCAGCAGCAAACCGTGTCGTCGACCCGGGGGCCCCGAGCAGTACTTC
CASSKPCRRPGGPEQYF
>TRBJ1-5|-|-|TRBV28
TGTGCCAGCAGTTCAGGTTACCAGCCCCAGCATTTT
CASSSGYQPQHF
>TRBJ1-1|-|-|TRBV5-5
TGTGCCAGCAGCTTCGGGTGGGGCCCGGGAATGAACACTGAAGCTTTCTTT
CASSFGWGPGMNTEAFF
>TRBJ1-6|many|TRBD1|TRBV29-1
TGCAGCGTCGTAACAGGGGGAAATTCACCCCTCCACTTT
CSVVTGGNSPLHF
>TRBJ2-3|many|-|TRBV6-2/TRBV6-3
TGTGCCAGCAGTCTGAGGCGGAGCGGGTCCCGGGGAGATACGCAGTATTTT
CASSLRRSGSRGDTQYF
>TRBJ2-7|many|TRBD1|TRBV15
TGTGCCACCAGCAGAGATGGACAGGGAGACTACGAGCAGTACTTC
CATSRDGQGDYEQYF
>TRBJ2-1|many|TRBD2|TRBV13
TGTGCCAGCAGCTTGTCCGCCGGGGGGGCGTTCTTC
CASSLSAGGAFF
>TRBJ1-1|many|-|TRBV7-2
TGTGCCAGCAGCTTAGTGGTAGGACCGAACACTGAAGCTTTCTTT
CASSLVVGPNTEAFF
>TRBJ1-1|many|TRBD1|TRBV3-1
TGTGCCAGCAGCCGCGACAGGGGCGCTGGAGCTTTCTTT
CASSRDRGAGAFF
>TRBJ2-2|many|-|TRBV12-5
TGTGCTAGTGCCCCCCTTAACGGCGGGGAGCTGTTTTTT
CASAPLNGGELFF
>TRBJ2-4|many|-|TRBV3-1
TGTGCCAGCAGCCAAGACGCAGCTGCCTGGGACATTCAGTACTTC
CASSQDAAAWDIQYF